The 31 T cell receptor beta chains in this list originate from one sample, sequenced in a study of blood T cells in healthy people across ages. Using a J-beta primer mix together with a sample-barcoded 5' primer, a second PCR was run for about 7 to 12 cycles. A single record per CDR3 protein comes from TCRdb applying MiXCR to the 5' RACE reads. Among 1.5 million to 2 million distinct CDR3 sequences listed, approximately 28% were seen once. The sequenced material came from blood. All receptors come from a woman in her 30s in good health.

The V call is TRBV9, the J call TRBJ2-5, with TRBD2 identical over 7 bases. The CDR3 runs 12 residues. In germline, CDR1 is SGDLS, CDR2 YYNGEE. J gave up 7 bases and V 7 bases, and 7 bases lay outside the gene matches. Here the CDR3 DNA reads TGTGCCAGCCGGGGGTCGGGGGGGACCCAGTACTTC. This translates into CASRGSGGTQYF.

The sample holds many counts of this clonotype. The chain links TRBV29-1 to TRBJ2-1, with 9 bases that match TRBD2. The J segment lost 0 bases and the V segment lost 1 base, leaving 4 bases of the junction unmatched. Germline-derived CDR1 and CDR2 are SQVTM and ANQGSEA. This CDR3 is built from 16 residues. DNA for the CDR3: TGCAGCGTTGAAGGTAGCGGGGGCTCCTCCTACAATGAGCAGTTCTTC. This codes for CSVEGSGGSSYNEQFF.

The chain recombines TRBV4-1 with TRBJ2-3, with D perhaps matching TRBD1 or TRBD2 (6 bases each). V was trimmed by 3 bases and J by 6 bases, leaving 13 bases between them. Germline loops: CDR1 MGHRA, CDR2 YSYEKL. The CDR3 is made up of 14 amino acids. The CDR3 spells CASSQHREADTQYF. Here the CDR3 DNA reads TGCGCCAGCAGCCAGCACAGGGAGGCGGATACGCAGTATTTT.

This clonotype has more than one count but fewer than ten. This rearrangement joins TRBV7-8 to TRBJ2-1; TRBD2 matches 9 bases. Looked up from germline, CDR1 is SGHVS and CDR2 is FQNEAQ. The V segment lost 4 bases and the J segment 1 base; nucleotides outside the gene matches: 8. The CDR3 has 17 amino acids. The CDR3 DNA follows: TGTGCCAGCAGCTGGAGGGCTAGCGGGAAATCCTACAATGAGCAGTTCTTC. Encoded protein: CASSWRASGKSYNEQFF. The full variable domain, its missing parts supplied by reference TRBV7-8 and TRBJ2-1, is GAGVSQSPRYKVAKRGQDVALRCDPISGHVSLFWYQQALGQGPEFLTYFQNEAQLDKSGLPSDRFFAERPEGSVSTLKIQRTQQEDSAVYLCASSWRASGKSYNEQFFGPGTRLTVL.

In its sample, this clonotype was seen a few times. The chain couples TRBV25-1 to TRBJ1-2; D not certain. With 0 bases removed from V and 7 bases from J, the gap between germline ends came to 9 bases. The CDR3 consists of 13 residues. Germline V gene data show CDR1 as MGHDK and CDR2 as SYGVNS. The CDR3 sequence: CASSEYRGIGYTF. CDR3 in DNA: TGTGCCAGCAGTGAATACCGCGGGATTGGCTACACCTTC.

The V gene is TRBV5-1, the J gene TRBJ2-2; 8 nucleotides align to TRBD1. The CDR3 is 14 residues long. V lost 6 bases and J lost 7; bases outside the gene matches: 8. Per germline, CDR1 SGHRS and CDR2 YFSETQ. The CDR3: CASTQDREVGELFF. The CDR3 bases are TGCGCCAGCACCCAGGACAGGGAAGTCGGGGAGCTGTTTTTT.

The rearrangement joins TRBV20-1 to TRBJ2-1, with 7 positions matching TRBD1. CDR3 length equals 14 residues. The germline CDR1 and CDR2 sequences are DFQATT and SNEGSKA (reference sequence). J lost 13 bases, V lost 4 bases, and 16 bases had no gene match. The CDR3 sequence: CSANGGQIQETQFF. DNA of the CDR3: TGCAGTGCTAATGGGGGACAGATCCAAGAGACCCAGTTCTTC.

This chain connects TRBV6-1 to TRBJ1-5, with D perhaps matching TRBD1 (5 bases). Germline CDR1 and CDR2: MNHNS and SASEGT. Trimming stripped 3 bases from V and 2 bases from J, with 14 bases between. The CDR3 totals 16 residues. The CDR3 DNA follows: TGTGCCAGCAGTGATGCCGCGGGGACCGGCAATCAGCCCCAGCATTTT. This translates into CASSDAAGTGNQPQHF.

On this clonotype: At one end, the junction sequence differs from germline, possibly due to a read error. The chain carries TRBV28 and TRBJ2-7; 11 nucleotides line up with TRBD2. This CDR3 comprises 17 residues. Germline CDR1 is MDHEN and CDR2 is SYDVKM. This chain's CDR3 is CVSSPRTSGLSSYEQYF. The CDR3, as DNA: TGTGTCAGCAGTCCACGGACTAGCGGGCTCAGCTCCTACGAGCAGTACTTC. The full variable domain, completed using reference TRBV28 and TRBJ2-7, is DVKVTQSSRYLVKRTGEKVFLECVQDMDHENMFWYRQDPGLGLRLIYFSYDVKMKEKGDIPEGYSVSREKKERFSLILESASTNQTSMYLCVSSPRTSGLSSYEQYFGPGTRLTVT.

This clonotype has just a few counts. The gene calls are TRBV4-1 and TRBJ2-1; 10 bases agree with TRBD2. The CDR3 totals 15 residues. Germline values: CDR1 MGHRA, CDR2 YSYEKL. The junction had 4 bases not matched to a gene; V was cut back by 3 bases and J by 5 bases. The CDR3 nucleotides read TGCGCCAGCAGCCATTTAGCGGGGGGAGACAATGAGCAGTTCTTC. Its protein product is CASSHLAGGDNEQFF.

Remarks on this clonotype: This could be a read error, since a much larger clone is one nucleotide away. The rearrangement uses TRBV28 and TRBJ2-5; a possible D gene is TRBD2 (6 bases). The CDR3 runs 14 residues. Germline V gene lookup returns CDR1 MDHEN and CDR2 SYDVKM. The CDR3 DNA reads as TGTGCCAGCAGGTTATTGGGGGGCCAAGAGACCCAGTACTTC. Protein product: CASRLLGGQETQYF.

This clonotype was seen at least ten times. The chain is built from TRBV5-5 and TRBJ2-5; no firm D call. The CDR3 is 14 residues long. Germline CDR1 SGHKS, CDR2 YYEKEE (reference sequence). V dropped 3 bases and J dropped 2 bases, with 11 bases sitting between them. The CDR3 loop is CASSYDWAQETQYF. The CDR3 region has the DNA TGTGCCAGCAGCTATGATTGGGCTCAAGAGACCCAGTACTTC.

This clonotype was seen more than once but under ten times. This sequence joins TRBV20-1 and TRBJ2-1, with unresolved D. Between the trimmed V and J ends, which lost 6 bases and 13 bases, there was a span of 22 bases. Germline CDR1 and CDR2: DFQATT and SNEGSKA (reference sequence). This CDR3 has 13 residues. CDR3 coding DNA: TGCAGTGCCAGGATACCTCCCCAAGAGACCCAGTTCTTC. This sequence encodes CSARIPPQETQFF.

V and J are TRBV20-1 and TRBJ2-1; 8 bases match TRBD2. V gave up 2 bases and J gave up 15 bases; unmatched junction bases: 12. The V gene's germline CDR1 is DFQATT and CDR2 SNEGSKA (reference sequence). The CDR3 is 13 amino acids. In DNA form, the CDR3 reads TGCAGTGCTAGACGACTATCCACGGGAGGGGTGTTCTTC. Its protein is CSARRLSTGGVFF.

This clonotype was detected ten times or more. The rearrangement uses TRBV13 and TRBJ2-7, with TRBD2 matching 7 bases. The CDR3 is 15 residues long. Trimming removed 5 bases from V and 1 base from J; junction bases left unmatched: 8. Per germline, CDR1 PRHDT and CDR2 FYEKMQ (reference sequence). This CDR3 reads CASSPGHGGSYEQYF. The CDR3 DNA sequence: TGTGCCAGCAGCCCCGGTCACGGGGGGTCCTACGAGCAGTACTTC.

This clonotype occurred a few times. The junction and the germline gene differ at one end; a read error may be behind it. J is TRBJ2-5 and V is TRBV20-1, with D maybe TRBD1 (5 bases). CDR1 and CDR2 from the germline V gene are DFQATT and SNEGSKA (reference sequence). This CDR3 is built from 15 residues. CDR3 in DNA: TGCAGTGCTAGTCGGACACCCGGTACACAAGAGGCCCAGTACTTC. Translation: CSASRTPGTQEAQYF.

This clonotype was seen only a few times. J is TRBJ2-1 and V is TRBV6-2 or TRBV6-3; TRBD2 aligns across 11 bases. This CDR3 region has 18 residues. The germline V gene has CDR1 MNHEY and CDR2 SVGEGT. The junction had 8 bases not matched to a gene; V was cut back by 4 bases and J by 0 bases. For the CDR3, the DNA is TGTGCCAGCAGTTCAGCTAGCGGGGGGCTGAGCTCCTACAATGAGCAGTTCTTC. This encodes CASSSASGGLSSYNEQFF.

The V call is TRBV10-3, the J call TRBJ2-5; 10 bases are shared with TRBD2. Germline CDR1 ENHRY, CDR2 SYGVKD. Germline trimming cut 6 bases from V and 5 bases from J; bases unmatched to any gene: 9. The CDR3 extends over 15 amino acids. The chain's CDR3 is CAIRASGSGTETQYF. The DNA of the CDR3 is TGTGCCATCAGGGCTAGCGGGAGCGGGACGGAGACCCAGTACTTC.

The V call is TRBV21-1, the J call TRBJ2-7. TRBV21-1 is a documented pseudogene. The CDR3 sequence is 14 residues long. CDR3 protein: CASSKGGDCYEQYF. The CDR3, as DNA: TGTGCCAGCAGCAAAGGAGGAGATTGCTACGAGCAGTACTTC.

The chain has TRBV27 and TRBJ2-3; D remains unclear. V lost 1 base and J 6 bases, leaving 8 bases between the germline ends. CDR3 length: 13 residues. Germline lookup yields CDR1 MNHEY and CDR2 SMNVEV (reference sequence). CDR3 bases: TGTGCCAGCAGTTTATGGGCGTGGGATACGCAGTATTTT. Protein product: CASSLWAWDTQYF.

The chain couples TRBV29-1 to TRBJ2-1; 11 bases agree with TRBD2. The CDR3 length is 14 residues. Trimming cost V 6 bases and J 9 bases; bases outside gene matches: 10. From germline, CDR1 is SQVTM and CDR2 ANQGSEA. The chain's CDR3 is CSVKTSGSTREQFF. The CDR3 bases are TGCAGCGTCAAAACTAGCGGGAGTACCCGTGAGCAGTTCTTC.

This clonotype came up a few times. CDR3: CASSLAGQRSFF. The CDR3 DNA reads TGTGCCAGCAGTTTGGCAGGGCAGAGATCTTTCTTT. V is TRBV12-3 or TRBV12-4 and J is TRBJ1-1, with TRBD1 as a possible D gene (5 bases). Between the trimmed V and J ends, which lost 3 bases and 12 bases, there was a span of 14 bases. CDR3 length equals 12 residues.

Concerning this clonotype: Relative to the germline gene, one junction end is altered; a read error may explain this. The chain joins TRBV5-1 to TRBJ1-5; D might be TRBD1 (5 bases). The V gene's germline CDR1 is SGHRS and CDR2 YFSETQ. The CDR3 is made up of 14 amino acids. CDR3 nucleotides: TGCGCCAGCAGCTTGGAGGCAGGGCACCAGCCCCAGCAGTTT. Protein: CASSLEAGHQPQQF. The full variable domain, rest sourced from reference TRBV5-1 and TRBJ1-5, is KAGVTQTPRYLIKTRGQQVTLSCSPISGHRSVSWYQQTPGQGLQFLFEYFSETQRNKGNFPGRFSGRQFSNSRSEMNVSTLELGDSALYLCASSLEAGHQPQQFGDGTRLSIL.

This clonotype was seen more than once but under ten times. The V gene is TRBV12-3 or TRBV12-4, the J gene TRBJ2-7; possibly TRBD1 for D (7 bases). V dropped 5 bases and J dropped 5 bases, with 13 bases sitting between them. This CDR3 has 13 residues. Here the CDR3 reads CASSAGQSNEQYF. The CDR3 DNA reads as TGTGCCAGCAGTGCGGGACAGAGCAACGAGCAGTACTTC.

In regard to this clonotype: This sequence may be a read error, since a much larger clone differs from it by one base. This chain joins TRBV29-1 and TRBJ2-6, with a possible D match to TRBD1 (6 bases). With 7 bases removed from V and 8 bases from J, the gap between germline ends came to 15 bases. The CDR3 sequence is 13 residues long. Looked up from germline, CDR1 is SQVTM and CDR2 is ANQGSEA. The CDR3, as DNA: TGCAGCGCCAGGGGACCCGGGACCAACGTCCTGACTTTC. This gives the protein CSARGPGTNVLTF.

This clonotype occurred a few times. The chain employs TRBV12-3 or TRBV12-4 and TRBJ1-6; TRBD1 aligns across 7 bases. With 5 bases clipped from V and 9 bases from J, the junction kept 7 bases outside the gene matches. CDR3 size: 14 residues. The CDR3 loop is CASSPDRLGSPLHF. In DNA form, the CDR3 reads TGTGCCAGCAGTCCGGACAGGCTCGGTTCACCCCTCCACTTT.

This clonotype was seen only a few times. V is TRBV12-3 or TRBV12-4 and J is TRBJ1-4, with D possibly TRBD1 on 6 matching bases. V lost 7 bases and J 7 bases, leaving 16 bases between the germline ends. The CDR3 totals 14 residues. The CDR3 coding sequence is TGTGCCAGCACCGATGACAGGCAGAGTGAAAAACTGTTTTTT. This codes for CASTDDRQSEKLFF.

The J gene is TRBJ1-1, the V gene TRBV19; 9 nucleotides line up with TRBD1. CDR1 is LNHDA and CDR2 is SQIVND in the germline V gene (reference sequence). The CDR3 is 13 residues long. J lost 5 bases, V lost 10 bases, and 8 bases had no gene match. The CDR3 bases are TGTGCCACTGGACAGGGGTCGTGGACTGAAGCTTTCTTT. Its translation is CATGQGSWTEAFF.

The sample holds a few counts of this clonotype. DNA of the CDR3: TGCGCCAGCAGCGTGGGGACAGCCAGATATGGCTACACCTTC. Translating it yields CASSVGTARYGYTF. The chain links TRBV5-1 to TRBJ1-2, with 7 positions matching TRBD1. Germline V gives CDR1 SGHRS, CDR2 YFSETQ. J lost 5 bases, V lost 4 bases, and 8 bases had no gene match. The CDR3 is 14 amino acids.

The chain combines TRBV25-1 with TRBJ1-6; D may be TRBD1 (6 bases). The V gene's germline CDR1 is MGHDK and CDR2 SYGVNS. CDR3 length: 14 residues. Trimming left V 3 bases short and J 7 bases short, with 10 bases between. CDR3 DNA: TGTGCCAGCAGTGATCCAGGGGTCAATTCACCCCTCCACTTT. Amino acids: CASSDPGVNSPLHF.

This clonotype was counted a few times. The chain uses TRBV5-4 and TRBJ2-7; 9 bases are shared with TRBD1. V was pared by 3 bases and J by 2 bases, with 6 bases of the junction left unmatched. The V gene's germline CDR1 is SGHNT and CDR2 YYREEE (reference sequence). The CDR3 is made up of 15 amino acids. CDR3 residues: CASSSMTGGAYEQYF. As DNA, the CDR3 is TGTGCCAGCAGCTCTATGACAGGGGGAGCCTACGAGCAGTACTTC.